This T cell receptor (beta chain) was retrieved from a study of CD8 T cells in ankylosing spondylitis. General study findings and limits: Peripheral blood held disease-linked clones only at relatively low frequency, and these were CD8+.

About this clonotype itself: Its target is not known. A much larger clone sits a single nucleotide away, making a read error possible.

Generation of TCR beta libraries employed quantitative 5'-RACE incorporating molecular barcodes. MiXCR was run by TCRdb on the 5' RACE reads, yielding one entry per CDR3 protein. Of 200,000 to 250,000 distinct CDR3 sequences listed, roughly 10% are singletons. The germline gives CDR1 DFQATT, CDR2 SNEGSKA (reference sequence). The CDR3 totals 14 residues. The TCR was taken from a male donor with ankylosing spondylitis or in good health (not recorded which). The chain combines TRBV20-1 with TRBJ2-1; a weak D match, TRBD2 (5 bases). The specimen sequenced was blood, either unsorted or a sorted T cell fraction (not recorded which). The CDR3 region is CSARHRGDYNEQLF. As DNA, the CDR3 is TGCAGTGCTAGACATAGAGGTGACTACAATGAGCAGCTCTTC.